The source of this TCR beta chain is a study of shared clonotypes between healthy human individuals. Produced via immunoSEQ multiplex PCR; TCRdb's table is partial and in-frame only. The sample carries some 1,900,000 clones, approximately 94% recorded once. V shed 5 bases, J shed 0 bases, and the junction held 10 bases outside the gene matches. Germline lookup yields CDR1 SGHTA and CDR2 FQGNSA. The CDR3 runs 16 residues. As defined, naive CD8 cells were CD45RO-negative and positively selected for CCR7, with terminally differentiated effector memory CD45RA+ cells excluded. The rearrangement links TRBV7-2 to TRBJ2-7; 7 bases agree with TRBD1. The sequenced sample consisted of naive CD8+ T cells sorted from blood. The clonotype comes from a man younger than 35 in good health. As DNA, the CDR3 is TGTGCCAGCAGCCCCCAAGGACAGGTCCTCTCCTACGAGCAGTACTTC. Its protein product is CASSPQGQVLSYEQYF.